Listed below are T cell receptor beta chains from one sample, sequenced in a study of T-cell reconstitution after alpha-beta-depleted transplantation in children. TCRdb itself ran the PCR reads through MiXCR, one entry per CDR3 protein. This table has over 200,000 distinct CDR3 sequences, roughly 11% appearing once. Specimen: PBMCs, collected before TCRalphabeta/CD19-depleted stem cell transplant. The receptor set was obtained from a child younger than two with acute myeloid leukemia, due to receive a stem cell transplant. Both conserved end residues are part of each CDR3. A D gene is named only where the DNA matches it firmly. Not all rows give a size; the values are once, few, many and, for expanded clones, a class.

D	length	J	size	V	CDR3	DNA
TRBD1	11	TRBJ2-1	many	TRBV28	CASRGQGEQFF	TGTGCCAGCAGGGGACAGGGGGAGCAGTTCTTC
.	14	TRBJ2-3	few	TRBV13	CASSLRGRLDTQYF	TGTGCCAGCAGCCTCCGGGGACGTTTAGATACGCAGTATTTT
TRBD1	14	TRBJ1-6	many	TRBV12-3/TRBV12-4	CASSLGRGNSPLHF	TGTGCCAGCAGTTTGGGCAGGGGGAATTCACCCCTCCACTTT
.	14	TRBJ1-5	.	TRBV12-3/TRBV12-4	CASSLVGAEEPQHF	TGTGCCAGCAGTTTAGTAGGGGCTGAGGAGCCCCAGCATTTT
.	16	TRBJ2-3	many	TRBV7-2	CASSLAIAANTDTQYF	TGTGCCAGCAGCTTAGCGATTGCGGCGAACACAGATACGCAGTATTTT
TRBD2	17	TRBJ2-1	many	TRBV28	CASSGLAGVPSYNEQFF	TGTGCCAGCAGCGGACTAGCGGGAGTCCCATCCTACAATGAGCAGTTCTTC
.	12	TRBJ2-7	many	TRBV3-1	CASSATGYEQYF	TGTGCCAGCAGCGCCACAGGGTACGAGCAGTACTTC
TRBD1	14	TRBJ1-2	many	TRBV5-1	CASSVGQGGNGYTF	TGCGCCAGCAGCGTGGGACAGGGGGGGAATGGCTACACCTTC
.	14	TRBJ1-1	.	TRBV11-3	CASSLIGEGTEAFF	TGTGCCAGCAGCTTAATCGGGGAGGGCACTGAAGCTTTCTTT
.	15	TRBJ1-1	many	TRBV7-2	CASSWGGGLRTEAFF	TGTGCCAGCAGCTGGGGGGGGGGCTTACGGACTGAAGCTTTCTTT
TRBD1	13	TRBJ2-2	many	TRBV7-3	CASSFYRGGELFF	TGTGCCAGCAGCTTTTACAGGGGTGGGGAGCTGTTTTTT
TRBD1	17	TRBJ1-4	many	TRBV11-1	CASSLRGKRDRDEKLFF	TGTGCCAGCAGCTTAAGGGGCAAAAGGGACAGGGACGAAAAACTGTTTTTT
TRBD2	14	TRBJ2-1	.	TRBV11-2	CASSLLADNNEQFF	TGTGCCAGCAGCTTACTAGCGGATAACAATGAGCAGTTCTTC
TRBD1	16	TRBJ2-4	.	TRBV19	CASSIREDRFRNIQYF	TGTGCCAGTAGTATCCGCGAGGACAGGTTTCGAAACATTCAGTACTTC
.	14	TRBJ1-5	.	TRBV5-1	CASSLEGSGQPQHF	TGCGCCAGCAGCTTGGAGGGTTCGGGTCAGCCCCAGCATTTT
.	16	TRBJ2-2	many	TRBV12-3/TRBV12-4	CASSSSGLVQAGELFF	TGTGCCAGCAGCTCATCCGGCCTAGTGCAGGCCGGGGAGCTGTTTTTT
.	11	TRBJ1-5	many	TRBV6-1	CASSEGQPQHF	TGTGCCAGCAGTGAAGGGCAGCCCCAGCATTTT
.	14	TRBJ2-2	many	TRBV5-1	CASSFWQDTGELFF	TGCGCCAGCAGCTTTTGGCAGGACACCGGGGAGCTGTTTTTT
TRBD1	14	TRBJ2-1	.	TRBV2	CASSTGTGNNEQFF	TGTGCCAGCAGCACCGGGACAGGTAACAATGAGCAGTTCTTC
.	16	TRBJ2-7	many	TRBV5-6	CASNTQGWISSYEQYF	TGTGCCAGCAACACACAGGGTTGGATAAGCTCCTACGAGCAGTACTTC
.	16	TRBJ1-1	many	TRBV18	CASSPQSRGGNTEAFF	TGTGCCAGCTCACCTCAATCCAGGGGAGGGAACACTGAAGCTTTCTTT
TRBD2	18	TRBJ2-3	.	TRBV20-1	CSASVGERGPQLTDTQYF	TGCAGTGCTAGCGTGGGGGAGCGGGGCCCCCAACTCACAGATACGCAGTATTTT